The subject of this entry is one T cell receptor (beta chain). Germline and junction disagree at one end, which may indicate a read error. The sample comes from a study of tumor and adjacent non-tumor tissue in lung cancer. Turning to the study itself: Stage I to III disease affected roughly ten men and 5 women aged about 31 to 85.

The CDR3 has 14 residues. Germline CDR1 GTSNPN, CDR2 SVGIG (reference sequence). The template was RNA from unsorted bulk tissue. A modified ARM-PCR protocol with three rounds of nested PCR amplified TCRbeta. MiXCR, run by TCRdb on the multiplex PCR reads, gives a single entry per CDR3 protein. The sample has 65,000 to 90,000 distinct CDR3 sequences; around two thirds are singletons. Sequenced sample: lung tumor tissue. The TCR sequence derives from an older woman with non-small cell lung cancer. The chain joins TRBV30 to TRBJ2-5; TRBD1 agrees at 7 bases. The CDR3 spells CVCSGGQIEETQCF. CDR3 in DNA: TGTGTCTGTAGTGGGGGACAGATAGAAGAGACCCAGTGCTTC.